Listed below are T cell receptor beta chains from one sample, sequenced in a study of blood T cell repertoires in COVID-19. Using immunoSEQ multiplex PCR, the repertoire was profiled, and TCRdb retains in-frame clones only, with some absent. The table shows over 130,000 clones, with around 90% occurring only once. The source material was peripheral blood. These receptors all come from a human donor in a cohort sampled during active COVID-19. Each CDR3 is given with its conserved first and last residue. Fields, in order: D gene, clone size, V gene, J gene, CDR3 DNA, CDR3 protein. A D gene is named only where the DNA matches it firmly. Size is omitted from some rows. Given values are once, few, many or a class for expanded clones.

>TRBD1|NA|TRBV6-5|TRBJ1-6
TGTGCCAGCAGTCCCCAGGGGGCGGGGAATTCACCCCTCCACTTT
CASSPQGAGNSPLHF
>NA|NA|TRBV5-1|TRBJ1-4
TGCGCCAGCAAGGCCTCGGCGGGGAATGAAAAACTGTTTTTT
CASKASAGNEKLFF
>NA|NA|TRBV9|TRBJ2-1
TGTGCCAGCAGCGTGTTGAGTGGTGAGCAGTTCTTC
CASSVLSGEQFF
>TRBD2|NA|TRBV6-4|TRBJ2-7
TGTGCCAGACTAGCGGGAGGCTCACTTTCCTACGAGCAGTACTTC
CARLAGGSLSYEQYF
>TRBD1|NA|TRBV7-9|TRBJ2-2
TGTGCCAGCAGCTTGACAGGGGTAGTCACCGGGGAGCTGTTTTTT
CASSLTGVVTGELFF
>NA|NA|TRBV30|TRBJ2-2
TGTGCCTGGAGTGTAGGCGGCTGGACCGGGGAGCTGTTTTTT
CAWSVGGWTGELFF
>NA|NA|TRBV6-5|TRBJ1-5
TGTGCCAGCACCCCCGGTTATGATTCCTCTCAGCCCCAGCATTTT
CASTPGYDSSQPQHF
>NA|NA|TRBV5-1|TRBJ1-4
TGCGCCAGCAGCCCCCTGGGGGGGCTCAGTGAAAAACTGTTTTTT
CASSPLGGLSEKLFF
>TRBD2|NA|TRBV5-1|TRBJ2-5
TGCGCCAGCAGCTTGCAGCGGGAGTGGGAGACCCAGTACTTC
CASSLQREWETQYF
>NA|once|TRBV5-6|TRBJ1-2
TGTGCCAGCAGCTCCGGAGCGGGGGTTGACTATGGCTACACCTTC
CASSSGAGVDYGYTF
>TRBD2|NA|TRBV11-3|TRBJ2-1
TGTGCCAGCAGCCCGACTAGCCCTCCCCATGAGCAGTTCTTC
CASSPTSPPHEQFF
>NA|NA|TRBV11-2|TRBJ2-2
TGTGCCAGCAGCCCAAGACTAAACACCGGGGAGCTGTTTTTT
CASSPRLNTGELFF